This TCR beta chain was sequenced for a study of tumor-infiltrating lymphocytes in primary liver carcinoma. About the research overall: All lesions had stage T1-T3 N0M0 and 4.2 to 10 cm widths.

Study outcomes and limitations: Tumor region pairs showed greater overlap than either tumor-adjacent or tumor-blood pairs did.

This CDR3 has 14 residues. Trimming took 1 base from V and 5 from J; bases not matched to a gene: 7. The germline V gene encodes CDR1 DFQATT and CDR2 SNEGSKA (reference sequence). In regard to this clonotype: Its target is not known.

Unsorted whole blood supplied the RNA, and germline DNA was extracted too. Starting material of about 0.45 ug total RNA yielded TCR beta cDNA via a constant-region primer. Libraries covering TCR beta were generated through three nested multiplex PCR rounds (using a slightly modified ARM-PCR). Each of the first two PCR rounds ran about 9 cycles with TRBV1-TRBV30 forward and C-beta reverse primers. In TCRdb, the multiplex PCR reads were re-called with MiXCR into one record per CDR3 protein. The sample has hundreds of thousands of distinct CDR3 sequences, around three fifths seen once. This receptor was taken from a woman between 25 and 40 years old with primary liver carcinoma and hepatitis B virus infection. J is TRBJ2-7 and V is TRBV20-1, with 8 bases aligning to TRBD2. The specimen sequenced was peripheral blood. The CDR3 DNA sequence: TGCAGTGCTAGAGCTGGTAGCGGGAAGGACGAGCAGTACTTC. Protein: CSARAGSGKDEQYF.